These T cell receptor beta chains were read from a single sample in a study of T cell repertoires in ileal Crohn's disease. Some clones are missing from TCRdb's copy, which holds only in-frame ones; the method was immunoSEQ multiplex PCR. Of 15,000 to 20,000 clones detected, 72% appear once; the ten largest clones hold 4% to 4.5%. Sequencing was carried out using ileal tissue. These receptor sequences come from an adult with Crohn's disease. Each CDR3 is given with its conserved first and last residue. The order of the fields is clone size, J gene, D gene, V gene, CDR3 protein, CDR3 DNA. D genes are given only for firm matches. Expanded clones are given a class, and other clones once, few, many or no size at all.

abundance: .; j_gene: TRBJ2-1; d_gene: .; v_gene: TRBV5-1; CDR3aa: CASSVERQVIEQFF; CDR3nt: TGCGCCAGCAGCGTAGAGAGACAGGTAATAGAGCAGTTCTTC
abundance: .; j_gene: TRBJ2-7; d_gene: .; v_gene: TRBV5-1; CDR3aa: CASSLVAGTSYEQYF; CDR3nt: TGCGCCAGCAGCTTGGTGGCAGGGACATCCTACGAGCAGTACTTC
abundance: few; j_gene: TRBJ1-3; d_gene: TRBD1; v_gene: TRBV15; CDR3aa: CATSRDPTGATGNTIYF; CDR3nt: TGTGCCACCAGCAGAGACCCTACAGGGGCAACAGGAAACACCATATATTTT
abundance: .; j_gene: TRBJ2-3; d_gene: .; v_gene: TRBV6-1; CDR3aa: CASKLRDWRDTQYF; CDR3nt: TGTGCCAGCAAACTGAGGGATTGGAGAGATACGCAGTATTTT
abundance: .; j_gene: TRBJ1-4; d_gene: .; v_gene: TRBV7-2; CDR3aa: CASSLAYGEKLFF; CDR3nt: TGTGCCAGCAGCTTAGCTTACGGTGAAAAACTGTTTTTT
abundance: .; j_gene: TRBJ1-3; d_gene: .; v_gene: TRBV6-5; CDR3aa: CASSYDRSSGNTIYF; CDR3nt: TGTGCCAGCAGTTATGACCGGAGCTCTGGAAACACCATATATTTT
abundance: .; j_gene: TRBJ2-3; d_gene: TRBD2; v_gene: TRBV2; CDR3aa: CASITAGGWDTQYF; CDR3nt: TGTGCCAGCATTACAGCGGGAGGTTGGGATACGCAGTATTTT
abundance: .; j_gene: TRBJ1-1; d_gene: TRBD1; v_gene: TRBV15; CDR3aa: CATSTRGDRGRNTEAFF; CDR3nt: TGTGCCACCAGCACCAGGGGGGACAGGGGGCGGAACACTGAAGCTTTCTTT
abundance: few; j_gene: TRBJ2-2; d_gene: TRBD2; v_gene: TRBV6-5; CDR3aa: CASSLSGGVVGELFF; CDR3nt: TGTGCCAGCAGCCTAAGCGGGGGGGTGGTCGGGGAGCTGTTTTTT
abundance: .; j_gene: TRBJ1-2; d_gene: TRBD1; v_gene: TRBV6-5; CDR3aa: CASSPGQGELYGYTF; CDR3nt: TGTGCCAGCAGTCCAGGACAGGGGGAACTTTATGGCTACACCTTC
abundance: .; j_gene: TRBJ1-1; d_gene: TRBD1; v_gene: TRBV18; CDR3aa: CASSPRGDTEAFF; CDR3nt: TGTGCCAGCTCACCCAGGGGGGACACTGAAGCTTTCTTT
abundance: once; j_gene: TRBJ2-1; d_gene: TRBD1; v_gene: TRBV6-6; CDR3aa: CASSYLGQGVNEQFF; CDR3nt: TGTGCCAGCAGTTACCTAGGACAGGGAGTTAATGAGCAGTTCTTC
abundance: .; j_gene: TRBJ2-2; d_gene: .; v_gene: TRBV4-2; CDR3aa: CASSQARSGTNTGELFF; CDR3nt: TGTGCCAGCAGCCAAGCTAGGTCAGGGACGAACACCGGGGAGCTGTTTTTT
abundance: .; j_gene: TRBJ2-5; d_gene: .; v_gene: TRBV29-1; CDR3aa: CSGAQGETQYF; CDR3nt: TGCAGCGGGGCGCAGGGAGAGACCCAGTACTTC
abundance: .; j_gene: TRBJ1-1; d_gene: TRBD1; v_gene: TRBV6-1; CDR3aa: CASRVQGANTEAFF; CDR3nt: TGTGCCAGCAGGGTACAGGGGGCGAACACTGAAGCTTTCTTT
abundance: .; j_gene: TRBJ2-2; d_gene: .; v_gene: TRBV30; CDR3aa: CAWSERFTGELFF; CDR3nt: TGTGCCTGGAGTGAGCGGTTCACCGGGGAGCTGTTTTTT
abundance: .; j_gene: TRBJ1-6; d_gene: .; v_gene: TRBV7-8; CDR3aa: CASSSGQRGHNSPLHF; CDR3nt: TGTGCCAGCAGTTCGGGACAAAGGGGACATAATTCACCCCTCCACTTT
abundance: .; j_gene: TRBJ1-1; d_gene: .; v_gene: TRBV6-5; CDR3aa: CASRSHLTRSTEAFF; CDR3nt: TGTGCCAGCAGATCACACCTCACTAGAAGCACTGAAGCTTTCTTT
abundance: few; j_gene: TRBJ1-3; d_gene: .; v_gene: TRBV2; CDR3aa: CASSEYLLRGNPGNTIYF; CDR3nt: TGTGCCAGCAGTGAATACCTCCTCCGGGGAAACCCCGGAAACACCATATATTTT
abundance: .; j_gene: TRBJ2-3; d_gene: TRBD2; v_gene: TRBV11-2; CDR3aa: CASSLGLAGSTDTQYF; CDR3nt: TGTGCCAGCAGCTTAGGGCTAGCGGGCAGCACAGATACGCAGTATTTT
abundance: few; j_gene: TRBJ1-1; d_gene: .; v_gene: TRBV29-1; CDR3aa: CSVDGGLVGLGAFF; CDR3nt: TGCAGCGTTGACGGGGGGTTGGTAGGGTTGGGGGCTTTCTTT
abundance: .; j_gene: TRBJ1-2; d_gene: TRBD1; v_gene: TRBV4-2; CDR3aa: CASSQDRGQNYGYTF; CDR3nt: TGTGCCAGCAGCCAAGATAGGGGACAGAACTATGGCTACACCTTC
abundance: .; j_gene: TRBJ1-4; d_gene: .; v_gene: TRBV5-6; CDR3aa: CASSSSGGWELFF; CDR3nt: TGTGCCAGCAGCTCTTCGGGAGGGTGGGAACTGTTTTTT
abundance: .; j_gene: TRBJ2-1; d_gene: TRBD2; v_gene: TRBV6-1; CDR3aa: CASSESGRVNEQFF; CDR3nt: TGTGCCAGCAGTGAAAGCGGGAGGGTCAATGAGCAGTTCTTC
abundance: .; j_gene: TRBJ2-2; d_gene: .; v_gene: TRBV5-4; CDR3aa: CASSLVRGDAGELFF; CDR3nt: TGTGCCAGCAGCTTGGTCCGGGGTGATGCCGGGGAGCTGTTTTTT
abundance: .; j_gene: TRBJ1-2; d_gene: .; v_gene: TRBV14; CDR3aa: CASSPGEYGYTF; CDR3nt: TGTGCCAGCAGCCCAGGGGAGTATGGCTACACCTTC